Below, one T cell receptor (beta chain) is given with its context. Its antigen remains unidentified. The sample comes from a study of vaccination effects on CD4 cells after COVID-19. Turning to the study itself: Pools of viral peptides were used by the ViraFEST assay to expand antigen-specific CD4+ T cells ahead of sequencing.

Researchers isolated CD4+ T cells once approximately eleven days of culture had elapsed. Using immunoSEQ multiplex PCR, the repertoire was profiled, and TCRdb retains in-frame clones only, with some absent. Of under 40,000 clones listed, approximately 67% are singletons. V gave up 0 bases and J gave up 6 bases, with 12 bases separating them. This CDR3 comprises 15 residues. CDR1 and CDR2 from the germline V gene are MNHNY and SVGAGI (reference sequence). The source material was CD4+ T cells from PBMCs cultured without peptide, sampled before COVID-19 vaccination. The TCR was taken from a human donor who received a COVID-19 vaccine. The chain carries TRBV6-6 and TRBJ1-5; no definite D call. CDR3 sequence (DNA): TGTGCCAGCAGTTACTCCCTGGGATCGGGTCAGCCCCAGCATTTT. Translated: CASSYSLGSGQPQHF.